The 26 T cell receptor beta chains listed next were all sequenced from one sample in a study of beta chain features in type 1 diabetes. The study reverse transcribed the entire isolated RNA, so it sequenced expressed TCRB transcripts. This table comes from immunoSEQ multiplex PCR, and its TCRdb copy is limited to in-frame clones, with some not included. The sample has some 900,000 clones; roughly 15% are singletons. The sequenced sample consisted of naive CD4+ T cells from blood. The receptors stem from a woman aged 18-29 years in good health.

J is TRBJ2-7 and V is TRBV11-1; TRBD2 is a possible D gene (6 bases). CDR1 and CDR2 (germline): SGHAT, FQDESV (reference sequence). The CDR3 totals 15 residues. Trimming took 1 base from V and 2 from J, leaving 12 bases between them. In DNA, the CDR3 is TGTGCCAGCAGCTTAGAAGTGGGAGGTCCCTACGAGCAGTACTTC. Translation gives CASSLEVGGPYEQYF.

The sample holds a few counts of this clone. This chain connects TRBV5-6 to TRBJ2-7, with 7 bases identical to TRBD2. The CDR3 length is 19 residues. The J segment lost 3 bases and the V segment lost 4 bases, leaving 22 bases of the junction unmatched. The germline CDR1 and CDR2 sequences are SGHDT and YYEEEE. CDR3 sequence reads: CASSRSYGSGLNPYYEQYF. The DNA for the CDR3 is TGTGCCAGCAGCCGATCTTATGGTAGCGGGTTAAACCCCTACTACGAGCAGTACTTC.

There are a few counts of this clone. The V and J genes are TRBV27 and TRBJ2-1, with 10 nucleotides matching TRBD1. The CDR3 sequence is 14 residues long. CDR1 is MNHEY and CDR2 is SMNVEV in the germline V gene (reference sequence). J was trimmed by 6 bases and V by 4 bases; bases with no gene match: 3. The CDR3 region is CASSSGQGSNEQFF. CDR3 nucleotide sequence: TGTGCCAGCAGTTCGGGACAGGGGTCCAATGAGCAGTTCTTC.

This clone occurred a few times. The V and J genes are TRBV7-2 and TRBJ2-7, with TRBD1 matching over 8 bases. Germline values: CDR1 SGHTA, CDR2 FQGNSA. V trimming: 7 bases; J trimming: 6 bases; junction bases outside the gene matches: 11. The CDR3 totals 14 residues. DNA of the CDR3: TGTGCCAGCAACAGGGGGACTCCCTTCGGCGAGCAGTACTTC. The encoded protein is CASNRGTPFGEQYF.

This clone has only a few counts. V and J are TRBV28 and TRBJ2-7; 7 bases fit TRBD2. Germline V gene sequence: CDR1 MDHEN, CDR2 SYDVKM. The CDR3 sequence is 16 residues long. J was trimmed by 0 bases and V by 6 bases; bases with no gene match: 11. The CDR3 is CASRGFGGRGSYEQYF. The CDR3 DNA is TGTGCCAGCAGGGGTTTTGGAGGGAGGGGCTCCTACGAGCAGTACTTC.

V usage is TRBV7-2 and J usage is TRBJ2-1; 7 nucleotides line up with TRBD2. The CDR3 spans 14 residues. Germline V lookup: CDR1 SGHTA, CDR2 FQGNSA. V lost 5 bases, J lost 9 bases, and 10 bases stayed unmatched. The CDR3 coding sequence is TGTGCCAGCAGCGGGGACTACCCTCCCGGTGAGCAGTTCTTC. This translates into CASSGDYPPGEQFF.

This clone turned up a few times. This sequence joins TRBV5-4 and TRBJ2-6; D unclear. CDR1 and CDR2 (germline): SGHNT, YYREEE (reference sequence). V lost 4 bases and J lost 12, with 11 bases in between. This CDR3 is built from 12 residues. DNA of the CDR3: TGTGCCAGCAGCCAAATCAATGGCGTCCTGACTTTC. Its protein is CASSQINGVLTF.

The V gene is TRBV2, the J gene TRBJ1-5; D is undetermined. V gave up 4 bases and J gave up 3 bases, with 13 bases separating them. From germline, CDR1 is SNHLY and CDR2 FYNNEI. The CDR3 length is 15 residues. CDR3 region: CASSAKDGSNQPQHF. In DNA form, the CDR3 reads TGTGCCAGCAGTGCTAAGGACGGCTCCAATCAGCCCCAGCATTTT.

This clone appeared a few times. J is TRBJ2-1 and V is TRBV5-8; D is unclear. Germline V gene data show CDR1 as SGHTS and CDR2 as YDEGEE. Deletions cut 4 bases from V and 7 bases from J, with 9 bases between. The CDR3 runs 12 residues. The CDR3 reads CASSALVNEQFF. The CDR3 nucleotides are TGTGCCAGCAGCGCCCTAGTGAATGAGCAGTTCTTC.

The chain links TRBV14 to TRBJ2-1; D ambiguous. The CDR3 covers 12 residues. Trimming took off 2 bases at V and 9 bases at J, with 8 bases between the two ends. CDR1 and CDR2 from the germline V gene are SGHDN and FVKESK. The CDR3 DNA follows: TGTGCCAGCAGCCAAATTGCTGGTGAGCAGTTCTTC. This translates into CASSQIAGEQFF.

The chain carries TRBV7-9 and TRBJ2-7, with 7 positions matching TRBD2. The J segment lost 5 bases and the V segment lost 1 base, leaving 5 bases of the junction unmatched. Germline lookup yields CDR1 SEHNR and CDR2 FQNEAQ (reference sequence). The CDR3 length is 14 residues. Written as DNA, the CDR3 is TGTGCCAGCAGCTTAGGAAGGACTAGTAACGAGCAGTACTTC. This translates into CASSLGRTSNEQYF.

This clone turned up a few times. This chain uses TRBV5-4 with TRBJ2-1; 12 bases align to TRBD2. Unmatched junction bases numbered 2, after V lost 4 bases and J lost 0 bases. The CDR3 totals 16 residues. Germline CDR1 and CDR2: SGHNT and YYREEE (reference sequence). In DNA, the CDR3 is TGTGCCAGCAGCACTAGCGGGAGGAGCTCCTACAATGAGCAGTTCTTC. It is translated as CASSTSGRSSYNEQFF.

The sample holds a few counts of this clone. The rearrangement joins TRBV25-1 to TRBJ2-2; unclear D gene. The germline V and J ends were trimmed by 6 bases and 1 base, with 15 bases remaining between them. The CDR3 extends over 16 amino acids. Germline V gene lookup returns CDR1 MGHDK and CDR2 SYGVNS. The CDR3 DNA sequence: TGTGCCAGCAGCACTCACTCGGGCCGGAACACCGGGGAGCTGTTTTTT. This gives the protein CASSTHSGRNTGELFF.

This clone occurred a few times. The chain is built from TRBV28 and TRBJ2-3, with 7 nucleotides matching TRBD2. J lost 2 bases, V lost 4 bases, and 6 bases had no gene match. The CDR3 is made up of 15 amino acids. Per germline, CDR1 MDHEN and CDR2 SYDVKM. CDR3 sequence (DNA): TGTGCCAGCAGTTCCCTCGGGGGGTACACAGATACGCAGTATTTT. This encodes CASSSLGGYTDTQYF.

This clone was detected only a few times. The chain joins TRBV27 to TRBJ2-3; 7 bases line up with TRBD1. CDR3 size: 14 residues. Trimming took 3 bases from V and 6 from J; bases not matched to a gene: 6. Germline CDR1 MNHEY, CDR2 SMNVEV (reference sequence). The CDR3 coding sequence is TGTGCCAGCAGTTTGAGAAAACAGGGGGATACGCAGTATTTT. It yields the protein CASSLRKQGDTQYF.

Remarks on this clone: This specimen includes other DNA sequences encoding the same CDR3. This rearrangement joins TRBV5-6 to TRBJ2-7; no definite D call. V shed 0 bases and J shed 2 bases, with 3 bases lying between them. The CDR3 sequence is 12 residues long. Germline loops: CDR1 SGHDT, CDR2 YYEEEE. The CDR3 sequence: CASSLGAYEQYF. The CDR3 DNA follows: TGTGCCAGCAGCTTGGGAGCCTACGAGCAGTACTTC.

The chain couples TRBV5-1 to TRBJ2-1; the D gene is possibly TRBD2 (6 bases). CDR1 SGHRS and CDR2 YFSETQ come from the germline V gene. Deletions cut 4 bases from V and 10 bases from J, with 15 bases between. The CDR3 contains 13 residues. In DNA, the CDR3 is TGCGCCAGCAGCGGGACTTCCCAAGGGGAGCAGTTCTTC. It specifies CASSGTSQGEQFF.

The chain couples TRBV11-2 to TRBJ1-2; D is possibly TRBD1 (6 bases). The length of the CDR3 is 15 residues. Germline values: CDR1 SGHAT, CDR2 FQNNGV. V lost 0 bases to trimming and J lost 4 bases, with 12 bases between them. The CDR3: CASSLDYGRGYGYTF. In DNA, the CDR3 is TGTGCCAGCAGCTTAGATTACGGCAGGGGCTATGGCTACACCTTC.

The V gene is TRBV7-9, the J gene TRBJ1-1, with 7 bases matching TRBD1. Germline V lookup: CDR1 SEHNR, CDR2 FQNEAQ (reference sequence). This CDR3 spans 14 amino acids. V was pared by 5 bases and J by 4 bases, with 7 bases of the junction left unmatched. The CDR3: CASSPGQLSTEAFF. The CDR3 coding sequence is TGTGCCAGCAGCCCGGGACAGTTAAGCACTGAAGCTTTCTTT.

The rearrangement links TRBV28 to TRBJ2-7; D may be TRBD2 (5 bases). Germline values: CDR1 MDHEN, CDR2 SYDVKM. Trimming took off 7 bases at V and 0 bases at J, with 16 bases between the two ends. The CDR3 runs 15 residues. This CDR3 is CASNFPGRSSYEQYF. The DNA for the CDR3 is TGTGCCAGCAATTTCCCGGGAAGGAGCTCCTACGAGCAGTACTTC. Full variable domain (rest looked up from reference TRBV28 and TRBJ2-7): DVKVTQSSRYLVKRTGEKVFLECVQDMDHENMFWYRQDPGLGLRLIYFSYDVKMKEKGDIPEGYSVSREKKERFSLILESASTNQTSMYLCASNFPGRSSYEQYFGPGTRLTVT.

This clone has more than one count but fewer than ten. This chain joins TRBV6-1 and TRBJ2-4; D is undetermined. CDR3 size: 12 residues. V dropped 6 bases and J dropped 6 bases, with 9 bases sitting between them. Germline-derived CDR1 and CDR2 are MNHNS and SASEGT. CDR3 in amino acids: CASSPGSNIQYF. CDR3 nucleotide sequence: TGTGCCAGCAGCCCAGGTTCAAACATTCAGTACTTC.

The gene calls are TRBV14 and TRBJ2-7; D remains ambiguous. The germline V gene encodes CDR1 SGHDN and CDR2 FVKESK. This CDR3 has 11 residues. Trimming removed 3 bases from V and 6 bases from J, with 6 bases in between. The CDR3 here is CASSQSIEQYF. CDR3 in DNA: TGTGCCAGCAGCCAGAGCATCGAGCAGTACTTC.

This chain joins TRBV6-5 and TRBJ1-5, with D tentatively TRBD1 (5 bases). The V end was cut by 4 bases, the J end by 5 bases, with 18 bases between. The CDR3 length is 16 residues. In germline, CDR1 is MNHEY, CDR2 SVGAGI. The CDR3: CASSSFKGIMHQPQHF. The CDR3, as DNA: TGTGCCAGCAGTTCTTTTAAGGGGATCATGCATCAGCCCCAGCATTTT.

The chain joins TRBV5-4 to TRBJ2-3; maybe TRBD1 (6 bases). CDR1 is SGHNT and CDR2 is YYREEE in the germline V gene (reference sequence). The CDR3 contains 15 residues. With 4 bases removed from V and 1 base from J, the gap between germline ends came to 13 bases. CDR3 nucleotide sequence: TGTGCCAGCAGCACTGGGGGACAAGGCACAGATACGCAGTATTTT. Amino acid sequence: CASSTGGQGTDTQYF.

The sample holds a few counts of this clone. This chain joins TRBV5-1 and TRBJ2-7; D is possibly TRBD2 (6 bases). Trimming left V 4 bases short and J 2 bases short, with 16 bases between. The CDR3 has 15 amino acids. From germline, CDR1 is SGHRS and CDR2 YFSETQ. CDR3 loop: CASSPGLSGTYEQYF. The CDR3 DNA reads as TGCGCCAGCAGCCCTGGGCTTAGCGGAACCTACGAGCAGTACTTC. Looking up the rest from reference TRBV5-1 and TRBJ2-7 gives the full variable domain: KAGVTQTPRYLIKTRGQQVTLSCSPISGHRSVSWYQQTPGQGLQFLFEYFSETQRNKGNFPGRFSGRQFSNSRSEMNVSTLELGDSALYLCASSPGLSGTYEQYFGPGTRLTVT.

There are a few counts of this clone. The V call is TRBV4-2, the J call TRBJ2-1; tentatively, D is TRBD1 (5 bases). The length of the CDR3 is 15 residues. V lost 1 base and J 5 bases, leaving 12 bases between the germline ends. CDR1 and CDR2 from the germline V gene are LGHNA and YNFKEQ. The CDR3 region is CASSQGRDANNEQFF. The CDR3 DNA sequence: TGTGCCAGCAGCCAAGGCAGGGATGCCAACAATGAGCAGTTCTTC.